These 6 T cell receptor beta chains came from one sample sequenced in a study of T cells in Graves' hyperthyroidism and ophthalmopathy. There were TCR beta CDR3 regions amplified from RNA transcripts. The HTBI set primed first-round TCR CDR3 RT-PCR. TCRdb fed the multiplex PCR reads into MiXCR, producing one record per CDR3 protein. This table has about 570,000 distinct CDR3 sequences, roughly 46% appearing once. The sequenced sample consisted of peripheral blood or thyroid tissue (not recorded which). The receptors were gathered from an adult woman with Graves' disease, either hyperthyroidism or ophthalmopathy (not recorded which).

The chain has TRBV7-2 and TRBJ1-5; 7 bases agree with TRBD1. This CDR3 spans 14 amino acids. Germline loops: CDR1 SGHTA, CDR2 FQGNSA. Trimming at V came to 5 bases and at J to 5 bases, leaving 6 bases not matched to a gene. CDR3 sequence reads: CASSLGQEHQPQHF. The CDR3 DNA reads as TGTGCCAGCAGCCTTGGACAGGAACATCAGCCCCAGCATTTT.

This clonotype was counted a few times. The chain combines TRBV10-3 with TRBJ1-6; D remains ambiguous. CDR3 length: 14 residues. The V gene lost 4 bases and the J gene lost 0 bases, with 4 bases spanning the gap. From germline, CDR1 is ENHRY and CDR2 SYGVKD. The CDR3 is CAISGSSYNSPLHF. In DNA, the CDR3 is TGTGCCATCAGTGGGAGCTCCTATAATTCACCCCTCCACTTT.

This clonotype has ten or more counts. The rearrangement uses TRBV6-5 and TRBJ2-7; TRBD2 matches 8 bases. This CDR3 contains 17 residues. Germline V lookup: CDR1 MNHEY, CDR2 SVGAGI. V dropped 5 bases and J dropped 5; count of bases not matched to a gene: 17. As DNA, the CDR3 is TGTGCCAGCAGTCGGCTTATTCTAGCGGGCCCTCCTCACGAGCAGTACTTC. This codes for CASSRLILAGPPHEQYF.

The chain carries TRBV10-3 and TRBJ2-7; TRBD2 aligns across 7 bases. The V gene's germline CDR1 is ENHRY and CDR2 SYGVKD. CDR3 length equals 14 residues. The trim removed 10 bases at V and 0 bases at J, leaving 9 bases unmatched. CDR3 DNA sequence: TGTGCCACCACCCCGGGGACTAACTCCTACGAGCAGTACTTC. As protein: CATTPGTNSYEQYF.

The V gene is TRBV7-9, the J gene TRBJ2-2, with 9 bases that match TRBD2. This CDR3 contains 16 residues. J lost 7 bases, V lost 5 bases, and 11 bases had no gene match. Per germline, CDR1 SEHNR and CDR2 FQNEAQ (reference sequence). For the CDR3, the DNA is TGTGCCAGCAGCCTCACCCCGGGACTAGCAGGCGGGGAGCTGTTTTTT. The encoded protein is CASSLTPGLAGGELFF.

This clonotype was recorded a few times. The chain uses TRBV15 and TRBJ2-5; no firm D call. Per germline, CDR1 LNHNV and CDR2 YYDKDF (reference sequence). CDR3 length: 13 residues. Trimming took off 5 bases at V and 3 bases at J, with 10 bases between the two ends. The CDR3 DNA sequence: TGTGCCACCAGCCAGGAACCGAAAGAGACCCAGTACTTC. Encoded protein: CATSQEPKETQYF.